This T cell receptor (beta chain) derives from a study of blood T cell repertoires in COVID-19. Study overall: COVID-19 samples collected from the United States, Italy and Spain covered acute and convalescent phases. T cells, B-cell-depleted T cells, or PBMCs provided the cDNA or gDNA that served as material.

Libraries were prepared by immunoSEQ multiplex PCR; TCRdb keeps only in-frame clonotypes and omits some of them. There are more than 100,000 clones in the sample; around 87% occur only once, and 25% to 30% lies in the top ten. Trimming removed 6 bases from V and 15 bases from J, with 18 bases in between. CDR3 size: 11 residues. Germline-derived CDR1 and CDR2 are DFQATT and SNEGSKA (reference sequence). The receptor was isolated from a woman between 70 and 85 years old with acute or convalescent COVID-19. The chain employs TRBV20-1 and TRBJ2-4; D is perhaps TRBD2 (5 bases). Input material: peripheral blood. The CDR3 loop reads CSAPGVTPGYF. In DNA, the CDR3 is TGCAGTGCCCCCGGGGTAACCCCAGGGTACTTC.